A selection of T cell receptor beta chains follows, all from one sample in a study of blood T cells in healthy people across ages. TCRdb processed the 5' RACE reads anew with MiXCR; each CDR3 protein has one entry. Of approximately 320,000 distinct CDR3 sequences listed, 25% to 30% are singletons. The specimen sequenced was blood. These TCRs come from a woman aged 70-85 years in good health. The CDR3 runs from the conserved cysteine through the conserved F or W. The order of the fields is J gene, V gene, D gene, clone size, CDR3 DNA, CDR3 protein. D genes are given only for firm matches. Some rows have no size entry. The others give once, few or many, or a class for an expanded clone.

TRBJ1-3,TRBV20-1,NA,NA,TGCAGTGCTAGAGATAACTCTGGAAACACCATATATTTT,CSARDNSGNTIYF
TRBJ1-5,TRBV20-1,NA,NA,TGCAGTGCTGGAGGGACCTCGGCGGGGGGCAATCAGCCCCAGCATTTT,CSAGGTSAGGNQPQHF
TRBJ2-7,TRBV20-1,TRBD1,NA,TGCAGTGCCACCGGACAGGAAATCTACGAGCAGTACTTC,CSATGQEIYEQYF
TRBJ1-1,TRBV24-1,NA,NA,TGTGCCACCAGTGATTTTTTTGGCACTGAAGCTTTCTTT,CATSDFFGTEAFF
TRBJ2-2,TRBV10-3,TRBD1,NA,TGTGCCATCAGCAGGGGGCTAGACACCGGGGAGCTGTTTTTT,CAISRGLDTGELFF
TRBJ1-5,TRBV29-1,NA,NA,TGCAGCGTTGCCGACGGCTATCAGCCCCAGCATTTT,CSVADGYQPQHF
TRBJ1-2,TRBV20-1,NA,many,TGCAGTGCTGCACAACCGTTAGGGCGGAACTATGGCTACACCTTC,CSAAQPLGRNYGYTF
TRBJ2-7,TRBV5-1,NA,few,TGCGCCAGCAGCTTGGGACTAGATTTCGAGCAGTACTTC,CASSLGLDFEQYF
TRBJ1-4,TRBV29-1,TRBD1,NA,TGCAGCGTTTTAGGACAGGGCCGGAGAGATGAAAAACTGTTTTTT,CSVLGQGRRDEKLFF
TRBJ1-4,TRBV5-5,NA,few,TGTGCCAGCAGCCCTACAGGTTCGGTTGAAAAACTGTTTTTT,CASSPTGSVEKLFF
TRBJ2-7,TRBV6-2/TRBV6-3,TRBD1,NA,TGTGCCAGCAGTAAGGGACAGCCCTACGAGCAGCACTTC,CASSKGQPYEQHF
TRBJ2-7,TRBV20-1,NA,NA,TGCAGTGCTTATCGGACCGTCTCCTACGAGCAGTACTTC,CSAYRTVSYEQYF
TRBJ2-7,TRBV4-3,TRBD2,NA,TGCGCCAGCAGCCAAGAACTAGCGGGCTCCTACGAGCAGCACTTC,CASSQELAGSYEQHF
TRBJ2-1,TRBV6-6,TRBD1,few,TGTGCCAGCAGTTACCTTGGACAGGGGAAATACAATGAGCAGTTCTTC,CASSYLGQGKYNEQFF
TRBJ2-1,TRBV7-9,NA,few,TGTGCCAGCAGCTTATTGGGGCCGCGGTACAATGAGCAGTTCTTC,CASSLLGPRYNEQFF
TRBJ2-1,TRBV20-1,NA,few,TGCAGTGCTAGTTCTAGCTCTAGCCCAATGGGGCAGTTCTTC,CSASSSSSPMGQFF
TRBJ2-3,TRBV29-1,TRBD2,NA,TGCAGCGTTGATGCCCTACCTAGCGGGAACACAGATACGCAGTATTTT,CSVDALPSGNTDTQYF
TRBJ1-4,TRBV6-6,TRBD1,few,TGTGCCAGCAGTTCCGGACAGGCAAATAATGAAAAACTGTTTTTT,CASSSGQANNEKLFF
TRBJ1-1,TRBV7-2,NA,few,TGCGCCAGCAGCCACGGACAGAACACTGAAGCTTTCTTT,CASSHGQNTEAFF
TRBJ2-1,TRBV24-1,NA,few,TGTGCCACCAGTGATTTTAGTATGGTTGAGCAGTTCTTC,CATSDFSMVEQFF
TRBJ2-1,TRBV12-3/TRBV12-4,TRBD2,NA,TGTGCCAGCAGTAAGCTAGCGGGGAGGCAGTTCTTC,CASSKLAGRQFF
TRBJ1-5,TRBV20-1,NA,NA,TGCAGTGCTAGAGTACCGGGAGGCAATCAGCCCCAGCATTTT,CSARVPGGNQPQHF
TRBJ2-3,TRBV10-3,NA,few,TGTGCCACCACCCCAAACACAGATACGCAGTATTTT,CATTPNTDTQYF
TRBJ1-2,TRBV7-2,NA,NA,TGTGCCAGCAGCTTCGGACAGTTGGAGGGCTACACCTTC,CASSFGQLEGYTF
TRBJ1-6,TRBV5-1,TRBD1,few,TGCGCCAGCAGCTTGGCGGGACAGAATTCACCCCTCCACTTT,CASSLAGQNSPLHF